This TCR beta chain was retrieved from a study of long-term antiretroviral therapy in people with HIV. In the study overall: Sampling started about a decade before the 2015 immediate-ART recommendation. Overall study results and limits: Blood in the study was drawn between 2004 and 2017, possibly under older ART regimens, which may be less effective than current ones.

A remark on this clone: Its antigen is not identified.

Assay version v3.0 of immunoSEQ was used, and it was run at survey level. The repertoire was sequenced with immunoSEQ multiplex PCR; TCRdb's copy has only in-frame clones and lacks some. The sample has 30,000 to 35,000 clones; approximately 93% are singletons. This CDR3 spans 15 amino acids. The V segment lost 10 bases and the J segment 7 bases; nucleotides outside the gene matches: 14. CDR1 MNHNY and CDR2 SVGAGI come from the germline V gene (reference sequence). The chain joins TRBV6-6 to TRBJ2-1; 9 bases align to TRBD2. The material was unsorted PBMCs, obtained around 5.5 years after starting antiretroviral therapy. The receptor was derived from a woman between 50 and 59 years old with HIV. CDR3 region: CATELSGGRLNEQFF. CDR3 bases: TGTGCCACCGAACTTAGCGGGGGCCGGTTAAATGAGCAGTTCTTC.